The rows below give T cell receptor beta chains drawn from one sample of a study of long-term antiretroviral therapy in people with HIV. The table came from immunoSEQ multiplex PCR; TCRdb's copy has only in-frame clones and leaves some out. The sample holds about 41,000 clones, about 95% seen once. Sequenced material: unsorted PBMCs, taken around 9 years after starting antiretroviral therapy. The receptor set was obtained from a man aged 30 to 45 with HIV. Both conserved end residues are part of each CDR3. The D gene is left open where the match is weak. Clone size is not always given. Where it is, it says once, few, many or a class for expanded clones.

V	J	D	size	CDR3	DNA
TRBV11-2	TRBJ2-2	NA	NA	CASSLAGITGELFF	TGTGCCAGCAGCTTAGCCGGGATTACCGGGGAGCTGTTTTTT
TRBV7-6	TRBJ2-2	NA	NA	CASTLRRGDGTGELFF	TGTGCCAGCACCCTTAGGCGAGGGGATGGTACCGGGGAGCTGTTTTTT
TRBV6-6	TRBJ2-5	NA	once	CASSSGNQETQYF	TGTGCCAGCAGTTCCGGGAACCAGGAGACCCAGTACTTC
TRBV19	TRBJ1-5	NA	NA	CAILPGSRNQPQHF	TGTGCCATCCTCCCAGGGTCCCGCAATCAGCCCCAGCATTTT
TRBV11-2	TRBJ2-2	NA	NA	CASRTGTLETTGELFF	TGTGCCAGCAGGACCGGGACTCTCGAGACCACCGGGGAGCTGTTTTTT
TRBV27	TRBJ2-3	TRBD2	NA	CASTWRSGGSPDTQYF	TGTGCCAGCACCTGGCGGAGCGGGGGGAGCCCAGATACGCAGTATTTT
TRBV6-6	TRBJ1-4	NA	once	CASSYLQGTNEKLFF	TGTGCCAGCAGTTACCTCCAGGGAACTAATGAAAAACTGTTTTTT
TRBV13	TRBJ2-3	TRBD1	once	CASSFRDRIEDTQYF	TGTGCCAGCAGCTTTCGGGACAGGATCGAAGATACGCAGTATTTT
TRBV9	TRBJ1-2	NA	NA	CASSVADRTHYGYTF	TGTGCCAGCAGCGTAGCTGACAGAACTCACTATGGCTACACCTTC
TRBV7-9	TRBJ1-6	NA	NA	CASSLGQLNSPLHF	TGTGCCAGCAGCTTAGGACAGTTAAATTCACCCCTCCACTTT
TRBV2	TRBJ2-3	NA	NA	CASSEQGGGTDTQYF	TGTGCCAGCAGTGAACAGGGGGGGGGCACAGATACGCAGTATTTT
TRBV27	TRBJ2-2	NA	NA	CASTMGWGAGTGELFF	TGTGCCAGCACCATGGGGTGGGGCGCGGGCACCGGGGAGCTGTTTTTT
TRBV28	TRBJ1-3	NA	NA	CASSLRGRAAGNTIYF	TGTGCCAGCAGTTTGCGAGGCAGGGCGGCTGGAAACACCATATATTTT
TRBV4-2	TRBJ2-3	TRBD2	NA	CASSQRVAGGLTDTQYF	TGTGCCAGCAGCCAGAGGGTAGCGGGGGGGCTTACAGATACGCAGTATTTT
TRBV6-1	TRBJ2-3	TRBD1	NA	CASRPTGVDTQYF	TGTGCCAGCAGGCCGACAGGGGTGGATACGCAGTATTTT
TRBV6-5	TRBJ1-5	NA	NA	CASSYGGFGQPQHF	TGTGCCAGCAGTTACGGAGGGTTTGGGCAGCCCCAGCATTTT
TRBV5-1	TRBJ2-1	TRBD2	NA	CASDAGDQYNEQFF	TGCGCCAGCGACGCGGGGGACCAATACAATGAGCAGTTCTTC
TRBV6-1	TRBJ1-6	TRBD1	NA	CASNPRDRASSPLHF	TGTGCCAGCAACCCCCGGGACAGGGCTAGTTCACCCCTCCACTTT
TRBV2	TRBJ1-1	NA	NA	CASREGTRRAFF	TGTGCCAGCAGGGAGGGAACGAGGAGAGCTTTCTTT
TRBV6-1	TRBJ1-1	TRBD1	NA	CASSKGGVSLNTEAFF	TGTGCCAGCAGTAAAGGGGGCGTAAGCCTGAACACTGAAGCTTTCTTT
TRBV5-1	TRBJ2-6	NA	NA	CASSPGPGSGANVLTF	TGCGCCAGCAGCCCCGGTCCGGGTTCTGGGGCCAACGTCCTGACTTTC
TRBV5-8	TRBJ1-5	TRBD1	NA	CASSWDRHAHQPQHF	TGTGCCAGCAGTTGGGACAGGCATGCTCATCAGCCCCAGCATTTT
TRBV18	TRBJ2-5	NA	NA	CASSPQETQYF	TGTGCCAGCTCACCTCAAGAGACCCAGTACTTC
TRBV2	TRBJ2-2	NA	NA	CASRQQANTGELFF	TGTGCCAGCAGACAACAAGCCAACACCGGGGAGCTGTTTTTT
TRBV7-9	TRBJ2-6	NA	NA	CASSIRTGANVLTF	TGTGCCAGCAGCATCCGGACGGGGGCCAACGTCCTGACTTTC
TRBV18	TRBJ1-3	NA	NA	CASSPRGGVTGNTIYF	TGTGCCAGCTCACCACGAGGGGGGGTCACTGGAAACACCATATATTTT
TRBV20-1	TRBJ1-2	NA	NA	CSPDKDYGYTF	TGCAGCCCTGACAAGGACTATGGCTACACCTTC
TRBV2	TRBJ1-3	NA	NA	CASSDGRQPDSGNTIYF	TGTGCCAGCAGTGACGGTCGTCAGCCCGACTCTGGAAACACCATATATTTT